This T cell receptor beta chain was identified during a study of patients and donors after allogeneic stem cell transplantation. TCRdb re-analysed the RT-PCR reads in MiXCR, keeping a single row per CDR3 protein. The sample includes about a million distinct CDR3 sequences, 15% to 20% seen only once; the top ten take around 6%. The CDR3 runs to 17 residues. Germline V gene data show CDR1 as LNHNV and CDR2 as YYDKDF (reference sequence). Trimming shortened V by 0 bases and J by 0 bases, and 11 bases separated the two germline ends. This clonotype was recorded at least ten times. This receptor was obtained from a human donor who was either an allogeneic HSCT recipient or a stem cell or donor lymphocyte infusion donor (not recorded which). It is not recorded whose cells these are; they may come from a transplant donor. Sequencing was carried out using blood, either unsorted or a sorted T cell fraction (not recorded which). The chain uses TRBV15 and TRBJ1-4; D might be TRBD1 (6 bases). The CDR3 DNA is TGTGCCACCAGCAGAGATGACAGGCCCGCAACTAATGAAAAACTGTTTTTT. Protein product: CATSRDDRPATNEKLFF.